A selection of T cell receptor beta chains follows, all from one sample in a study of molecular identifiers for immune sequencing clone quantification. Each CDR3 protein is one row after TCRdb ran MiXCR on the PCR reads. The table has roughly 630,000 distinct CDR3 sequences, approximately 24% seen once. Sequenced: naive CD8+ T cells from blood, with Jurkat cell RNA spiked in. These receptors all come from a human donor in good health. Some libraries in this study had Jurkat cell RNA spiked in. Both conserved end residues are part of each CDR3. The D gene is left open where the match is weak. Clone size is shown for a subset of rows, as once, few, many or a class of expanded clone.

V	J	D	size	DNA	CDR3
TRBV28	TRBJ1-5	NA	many	TGTGCCAGCAGTCCGAGTGGGGGGGCGGGGCAGCCCCAGCATTTT	CASSPSGGAGQPQHF
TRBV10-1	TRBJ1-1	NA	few	TGCGCCAGCAGTGAGGTCCGGGGGGCCACTGAAGCTTTCTTT	CASSEVRGATEAFF
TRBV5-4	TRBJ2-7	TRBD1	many	TGTGCCAGCAGGCGGACAGGGGGCGACCCCTACGAGCAGTACTTC	CASRRTGGDPYEQYF
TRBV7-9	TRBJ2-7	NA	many	TGTGCCAGCAGCTTAGCGGGAGGTTGGGAGCAGTACTTC	CASSLAGGWEQYF
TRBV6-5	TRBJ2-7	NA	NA	TGTGCCAGCAGTGACTATTCCGTGCTACAGGGATACGAGCAGTACTTC	CASSDYSVLQGYEQYF
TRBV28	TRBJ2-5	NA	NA	TGTGCCAGCAATCCACTAGCCTACGTGGAGACCCAGTACTTC	CASNPLAYVETQYF
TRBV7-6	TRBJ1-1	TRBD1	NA	TGTGCCAGCAGCCCGCTTCTGACAGGGATAAGCACTGAAGCTTTCTTT	CASSPLLTGISTEAFF
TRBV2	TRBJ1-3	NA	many	TGTGCCAGCCCCTCCACAGGGTTAAACTCTGGAAACACCATATATTTT	CASPSTGLNSGNTIYF
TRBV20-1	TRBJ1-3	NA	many	TGCAGTGCTAGAGATCCCCAGGTCTCTGGAAACACCATATATTTT	CSARDPQVSGNTIYF
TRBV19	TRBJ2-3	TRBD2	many	TGTGCCAGTAGTATGACTAGCGGATACACAGATACGCAGTATTTT	CASSMTSGYTDTQYF
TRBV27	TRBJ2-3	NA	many	TGTGCCAGCAGTAGCGGGACAGGAAGTTTATACGCGACAGATACGCAGTATTTT	CASSSGTGSLYATDTQYF
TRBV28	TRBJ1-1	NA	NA	TGTGCCAGCAGTCACGATCAGCAGAGGGCTTTCTTT	CASSHDQQRAFF
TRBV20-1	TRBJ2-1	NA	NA	TGCAGTGCTGGGGCGACTGGAAGCTCCTACAATGAGCAGTTCTTC	CSAGATGSSYNEQFF
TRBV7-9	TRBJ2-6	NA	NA	TGTGCCAGCAGCCCACAGCCCGGGTCTGGGGCCAACGTCCTGACTTTC	CASSPQPGSGANVLTF
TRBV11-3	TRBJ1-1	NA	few	TGTGCCAGCAGCCAGGGGTTTGGCACTGAAGCTTTCTTT	CASSQGFGTEAFF
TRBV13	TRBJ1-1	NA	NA	TGTGCCAGCAGCATAACAGAGGAAGCTTTCTTT	CASSITEEAFF
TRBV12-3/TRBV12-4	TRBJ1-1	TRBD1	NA	TGTGCCAGCAGAATAACAGGGGGCGGGACTGAAGCTTTCTTT	CASRITGGGTEAFF
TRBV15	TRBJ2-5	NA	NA	TGTGCCACCAGCAGGCGGTCAGTCCAAGAGACCCAGTACTTC	CATSRRSVQETQYF
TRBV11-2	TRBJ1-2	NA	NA	TGTGCCAGCAGCTTAGTACTCGACGTTCCTTTTGGCTACACCTTC	CASSLVLDVPFGYTF
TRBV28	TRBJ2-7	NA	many	TGTGCCAGCAGCCCAGGGCAGCCCGAGCAGTACTTC	CASSPGQPEQYF
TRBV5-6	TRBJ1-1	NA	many	TGTGCCAGCAGCCACGGGTCTGAAGCTTTCTTT	CASSHGSEAFF
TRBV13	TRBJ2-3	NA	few	TGTGCCAGCAGCTTAGGGCCACCCGGGACTGACACAGATACGCAGTATTTT	CASSLGPPGTDTDTQYF
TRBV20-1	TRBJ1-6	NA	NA	TGCAGTGCTAGAGATGAGGAGTGGACCCTCCACTTT	CSARDEEWTLHF
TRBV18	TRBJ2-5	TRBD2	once	TGTGCCAGCTCACCATTTGCGGGGGAAAGACAAGAGACCCGGTACTTC	CASSPFAGERQETRYF
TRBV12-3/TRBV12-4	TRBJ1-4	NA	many	TGTGCCAGCAATGGAGGTTGGAATGAAAAACTGTTTTTT	CASNGGWNEKLFF
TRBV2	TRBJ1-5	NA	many	TGTGCCAGCAGAGAGGGTTCGGGGGGCAATCAGCCCCAGCATTTT	CASREGSGGNQPQHF
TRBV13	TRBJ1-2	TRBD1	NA	TGTGCCAGCAGCTTGGGTCCCGGGACAGGGCGTGGCTACACCTTC	CASSLGPGTGRGYTF
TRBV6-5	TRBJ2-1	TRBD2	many	TGTGCCAGCAGTTCCGGACTAGCGGGATTTACTGAGCAGTTCTTC	CASSSGLAGFTEQFF
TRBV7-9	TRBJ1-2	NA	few	TGTGCCAGCAGCTTAGCGGGACATGGCTACACCTTC	CASSLAGHGYTF
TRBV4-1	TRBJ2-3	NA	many	TGCGCCAGCAGCCAAGAGGTGACGGGGGCAGATACGCAGTATTTT	CASSQEVTGADTQYF
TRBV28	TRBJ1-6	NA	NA	TGTGCCAGCACCCTCCCCAATTCACCCCTCCACTTT	CASTLPNSPLHF
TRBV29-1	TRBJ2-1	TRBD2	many	TGCAGCGTTGAGGCTAGCGGGACGCCGTTCCTGGTCAATGAGCAGTTCTTC	CSVEASGTPFLVNEQFF
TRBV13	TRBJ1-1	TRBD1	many	TGTGCCAGCAGCCTAGGGACAGGGGGTAACACTGAAGCTTTCTTT	CASSLGTGGNTEAFF
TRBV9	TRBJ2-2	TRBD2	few	TGTGCCAGCAGCGTATCTAGCGGGACTGACACCGGGGAGCTGTTTTTT	CASSVSSGTDTGELFF
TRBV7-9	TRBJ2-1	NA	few	TGTGCCAGCAGCCCTAGTCCAGGGGCTTTTTATAATGAGCAGTTCTTC	CASSPSPGAFYNEQFF
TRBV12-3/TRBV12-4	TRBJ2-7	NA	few	TGTGCCAGCAGTTTATTAGGTCCCACCTACGAGCAGTACTTC	CASSLLGPTYEQYF
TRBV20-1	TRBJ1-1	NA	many	TGCAGTGCTAGAGATGTGAACACTGAAGCTTTCTTT	CSARDVNTEAFF
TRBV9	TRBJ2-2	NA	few	TGTGCCAGCAGCTCACCCTGGGGGCAGAACACCGGGGAGCTGTTTTTT	CASSSPWGQNTGELFF
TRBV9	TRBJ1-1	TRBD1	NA	TGTGTCAGCAGCGCGCAGAATGAACCGGGACAGGGGGCTGAAGCTTTCTTT	CVSSAQNEPGQGAEAFF
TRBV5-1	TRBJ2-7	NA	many	TGCGCCAGCAGCTCCTGGACGGGAGAGCAGTACTTC	CASSSWTGEQYF
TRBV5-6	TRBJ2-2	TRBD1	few	TGTGCCAGCAGCCAGGGCTGGGCAGGGGGTACCGGGGAGCTGTTTTTT	CASSQGWAGGTGELFF
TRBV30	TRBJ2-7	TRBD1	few	TGTGCCTGGAGGCTAGGGGGCGCGTGGGACGAGCAGTACTTC	CAWRLGGAWDEQYF
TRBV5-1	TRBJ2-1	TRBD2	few	TGCGCCAGCAGCTTGTTTGCTAGCGGGGACTACAATGAGCAGTTCTTC	CASSLFASGDYNEQFF
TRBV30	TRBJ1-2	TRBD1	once	TGTGGCGGTACACAGGGGACTAACTATGGCTACACCTTC	CGGTQGTNYGYTF
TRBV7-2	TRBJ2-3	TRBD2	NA	TGTGCCAGCAGCATTAGGGGACTAGCATCCGATACGCAGTCTTTT	CASSIRGLASDTQSF
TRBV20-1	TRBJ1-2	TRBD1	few	TGCAGTGCTAGAGCCCGGGCAGGGGGCGATAAGTATGGCTACACCTTC	CSARARAGGDKYGYTF
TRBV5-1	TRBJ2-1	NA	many	TGCGCCAGCAGCTTTGCCAATGAGCAGTTCTTC	CASSFANEQFF
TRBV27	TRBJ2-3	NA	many	TGTGCCAGCAGCCCCCAGGAGATCACAGATACGCAGTATTTT	CASSPQEITDTQYF
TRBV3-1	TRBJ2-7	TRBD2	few	TGTGCCAGCAGCCCAAGGAAGGGACTAGCGGGAGTTTACTCCTACGAGCAGTACTTC	CASSPRKGLAGVYSYEQYF
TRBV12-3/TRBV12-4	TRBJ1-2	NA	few	TGTGCCAGCAGTTTGGTCGGTCACTGGGGCTACACCTTC	CASSLVGHWGYTF
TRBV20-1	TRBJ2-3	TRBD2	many	TGCAGTGCTAGAGATCGGCTAGCGGGGCTACGAGATACGCAGTATTTT	CSARDRLAGLRDTQYF
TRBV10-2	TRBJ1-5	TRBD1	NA	TGCGCCAGCAGTGAGTCTCACAGGGGTGGCAATCAGCCCCAGCATTTT	CASSESHRGGNQPQHF